Sequencing of this TCR beta chain was carried out in a study of cytomegalovirus exposure and HLA in healthy donors. Study-wide background: Among approximately 400 genotyped donors, around 81% fell in the Caucasian-associated ancestry cluster. Study-wide findings and caveats: Per a prior analysis, the majority of TCR beta V segments were productive roughly 87% or roughly 30% of the time. The likely explanation for a cluster of highly shared sequence variants was sequencing artifact.

Trimming left V 3 bases short and J 5 bases short, with 12 bases between. The CDR3 has 13 residues. From germline, CDR1 is SGHRS and CDR2 YFSETQ. Remarks on this clone: The antigen is not known.

With 60 Vbeta and 13 Jbeta primers, the PCR was carried out. Assay: immunoSEQ multiplex PCR; the TCRdb copy retains only in-frame clones and omits some. Of about 130,000 clones detected, roughly 70% appear once; the ten largest clones hold more than 3.5%. Sequencing was carried out using PBMCs. The receptor comes from a man aged 18 to 35 in good health and CMV-seropositive. The chain couples TRBV5-1 to TRBJ2-7, with D possibly being TRBD2 (5 bases). The CDR3 nucleotides are TGCGCCAGCAGCTGGGAGCCTCCCGACGAGCAGTACTTC. Translation: CASSWEPPDEQYF.